Below, one T cell receptor (beta chain) is given with its context. The validation cohort, a group of some 120 subjects, included the donors and was separate from the roughly 670-subject first cohort. The data were produced by immunoSEQ multiplex PCR, yet TCRdb's version contains in-frame clones alone and is incomplete. The sample records under 300,000 clones, nearly 90% being singletons. The entry originates in a study of cytomegalovirus exposure and HLA in healthy donors. This CDR3 region has 16 residues. Germline V lookup: CDR1 LGHNA, CDR2 YNFKEQ. The V and J ends lost 4 bases and 3 bases, in that order; junction bases with no gene match: 8.

Material for sequencing was PBMCs. V usage is TRBV4-2 and J usage is TRBJ2-1, with TRBD1 matching over 8 bases. This TCR was sampled from a woman in her late teens or twenties in good health and CMV-seronegative. Here the CDR3 DNA reads TGTGCCAGCAGCCGCAAGACAGGGGCCAGCTACAATGAGCAGTTCTTC. Amino acid sequence: CASSRKTGASYNEQFF.